The 30 T cell receptor beta chains below all came from one sample that was sequenced in a study of T cell responses to AZD1222 COVID-19 vaccine. Only in-frame clones appear in the TCRdb table, and some are missing; sequencing was by immunoSEQ multiplex PCR. Among tens of thousands of clones listed, about nine tenths were seen once. Sequenced material: peripheral blood, taken 28 days after the second AZD1222 dose. The receptors were gathered from an adult who received the AZD1222 COVID-19 vaccine.

The chain employs TRBV30 and TRBJ1-5; D unclear. Germline CDR1 reads GTSNPN; CDR2 reads SVGIG (reference sequence). The CDR3 runs 13 residues. V was pared by 2 bases and J by 7 bases, with 12 bases between. The CDR3 sequence: CAWSNDRDQPQHF. The CDR3 nucleotides read TGTGCCTGGAGTAACGATCGAGACCAGCCCCAGCATTTT.

The J gene is TRBJ2-7, the V gene TRBV7-9; 11 nucleotides match TRBD1. The ends lost 2 bases at V and 2 bases at J; junction bases unmatched: 2. The CDR3 is made up of 15 amino acids. The germline CDR1 and CDR2 sequences are SEHNR and FQNEAQ (reference sequence). The CDR3 coding sequence is TGTGCCAGCAGCTTATCGGGACAGGGGGCCTACGAGCAGTACTTC. It specifies CASSLSGQGAYEQYF.

The chain links TRBV2 to TRBJ1-4; 9 bases agree with TRBD1. V gave up 4 bases and J gave up 10 bases; unmatched junction bases: 10. The CDR3 length is 15 residues. CDR1 and CDR2 from the germline V gene are SNHLY and FYNNEI. This CDR3 reads CASSVARTGDGKLFF. The CDR3 bases are TGTGCCAGCAGTGTAGCTAGGACAGGGGATGGAAAACTGTTTTTT.

The chain links TRBV11-2 to TRBJ1-6; TRBD1 might be the D (5 bases). V shed 3 bases and J shed 8 bases, with 14 bases lying between them. The CDR3 loop spans 15 amino acids. Germline CDR1 reads SGHAT; CDR2 reads FQNNGV. The CDR3 is CASSFGPEGHSPLHF. The CDR3 region has the DNA TGTGCCAGCAGCTTCGGACCGGAGGGGCATTCACCCCTCCACTTT.

The chain employs TRBV18 and TRBJ2-2; D is unresolved. V lost 1 base to trimming and J lost 1 base, with 4 bases between them. This CDR3 region has 14 residues. The germline V gene encodes CDR1 KGHSH and CDR2 LQKENI. CDR3 nucleotide sequence: TGTGCCAGCTCACCACTTGGGAACACCGGGGAGCTGTTTTTT. Translating it yields CASSPLGNTGELFF.

The chain carries TRBV7-9 and TRBJ2-3; possibly TRBD2 for D (5 bases). V dropped 2 bases and J dropped 3 bases, with 6 bases sitting between them. The CDR3 extends over 13 amino acids. Germline CDR1 SEHNR, CDR2 FQNEAQ (reference sequence). This chain's CDR3 is CASSLSGTDTQYF. CDR3 nucleotides: TGTGCCAGCAGCTTATCGGGGACAGATACGCAGTATTTT.

V and J are TRBV6-1 and TRBJ1-1, with 9 nucleotides matching TRBD1. V lost 4 bases to trimming and J lost 1 base; unmatched junction nucleotides: 7. CDR3 length: 16 amino acids. Germline V gene data show CDR1 as MNHNS and CDR2 as SASEGT. The CDR3 spells CASSVRTGAANTEAFF. The CDR3 DNA follows: TGTGCCAGCAGTGTTAGGACAGGGGCTGCGAACACTGAAGCTTTCTTT.

The chain couples TRBV29-1 to TRBJ2-2; D is possibly TRBD1 (6 bases). V was clipped by 7 bases and J by 2 bases, with 17 bases between them. Germline assignment: CDR1 SQVTM and CDR2 ANQGSEA. The CDR3 consists of 15 residues. CDR3 DNA sequence: TGCAGCGCCGCCTGGGGGCTGACTAACACCGGGGAGCTGTTTTTT. This translates into CSAAWGLTNTGELFF.

The CDR3 here is CASSSTPQVFTQYF. For the CDR3, the DNA is TGTGCCAGTAGTAGTACCCCACAGGTTTTTACGCAGTATTTT. The V call is TRBV19, the J call TRBJ2-3, with D perhaps matching TRBD1 (5 bases). The V gene's germline CDR1 is LNHDA and CDR2 SQIVND (reference sequence). Trimming removed 4 bases from V and 8 bases from J, with 16 bases in between. This CDR3 region has 14 residues.

In nucleotides, the CDR3 is TGTGCCAGTCGCCGAAGCGGGGAACACTACGAGCAGTACTTC. Translating it yields CASRRSGEHYEQYF. The V gene is TRBV19, the J gene TRBJ2-7, with 7 positions matching TRBD2. The germline V gene encodes CDR1 LNHDA and CDR2 SQIVND (reference sequence). This CDR3 spans 14 amino acids. V dropped 8 bases and J dropped 3; count of bases not matched to a gene: 10.

The rearrangement joins TRBV5-6 to TRBJ1-2; maybe TRBD1 (5 bases). Germline V gene sequence: CDR1 SGHDT, CDR2 YYEEEE. CDR3 length: 12 residues. Trimming cost V 4 bases and J 5 bases, with 9 bases left between them. The DNA for the CDR3 is TGTGCCAGCAGCCCCGAGGGGTATGGCTACACCTTC. Translation: CASSPEGYGYTF.

The rearrangement uses TRBV3-1 (or the pseudogene TRBV3-2) and TRBJ1-1; D not resolved. The CDR3 sequence is 14 residues long. V was trimmed by 0 bases and J by 7 bases, leaving 12 bases between them. Germline V CDR1 and CDR2: LGHDT, YNNKEL (reference sequence). As DNA, the CDR3 is TGTGCCAGCAGCCAAGAAGGTGTGGCGGATGAAGCTTTCTTT. This encodes CASSQEGVADEAFF.

V gene TRBV7-8 combines with J gene TRBJ1-5; D is uncertain. From germline, CDR1 is SGHVS and CDR2 FQNEAQ. The CDR3 spans 14 residues. Trimming removed 6 bases at V and 4 bases at J, with 13 bases between. DNA of the CDR3: TGTGCCAGCAGTTCGGTCTCAGGAAATCAGCCCCAGCATTTT. Amino acids: CASSSVSGNQPQHF.

V gene TRBV4-1 combines with J gene TRBJ1-2; D perhaps matches TRBD1 (6 bases). The V end lost 1 base, the J end lost 8 bases, and 17 bases lay between the germline ends. The CDR3 length is 15 residues. Germline lookup yields CDR1 MGHRA and CDR2 YSYEKL. CDR3 amino acids: CASSQAIQGPGGYTF. The DNA for the CDR3 is TGCGCCAGCAGCCAAGCGATCCAGGGGCCGGGCGGCTACACCTTC.

The chain links TRBV5-6 to TRBJ1-2; the D is unclear. The germline gives CDR1 SGHDT, CDR2 YYEEEE. There are 12 residues in the CDR3. The ends were cut back, 3 bases at V and 5 bases at J, with 8 bases in the middle. The CDR3 DNA is TGTGCCAGCAGCTCAGGTCTTTATGGCTACACCTTC. This codes for CASSSGLYGYTF.

The J gene is TRBJ2-2, the V gene TRBV5-8; D gene unclear. Deletions cut 0 bases from V and 3 bases from J, with 3 bases between. Per the germline V gene, CDR1 is SGHTS and CDR2 is YDEGEE. The CDR3 has 13 residues. CDR3 sequence: CASSLEYTGELFF. The CDR3 DNA reads TGTGCCAGCAGCTTGGAGTACACCGGGGAGCTGTTTTTT.

The genes are TRBV6-1 and TRBJ1-6; 7 nucleotides match TRBD1. Looked up from germline, CDR1 is MNHNS and CDR2 is SASEGT. J lost 10 bases, V lost 3 bases, and 9 bases had no gene match. The CDR3 has 15 amino acids. CDR3 sequence: CASSELGGAGSPLHF. The CDR3 DNA reads as TGTGCCAGCAGTGAGCTAGGGGGCGCAGGGTCACCCCTCCACTTT.

This clone came up once. The V and J genes are TRBV7-3 and TRBJ2-1; the D gene is possibly TRBD2 (6 bases). With 5 bases removed from V and 4 bases from J, the gap between germline ends came to 15 bases. Per the germline V gene, CDR1 is SGHTA and CDR2 is FQGTGA. CDR3 length: 15 residues. CDR3 residues: CASSRGGTIYNEQFF. For the CDR3, the DNA is TGTGCCAGCAGCCGGGGCGGGACCATTTACAATGAGCAGTTCTTC.

This chain uses TRBV3-1 (or the pseudogene TRBV3-2) with TRBJ2-7; D is perhaps TRBD1 or TRBD2 (5 bases each). The CDR3 runs to 16 residues. Germline V gene data show CDR1 as LGHDT and CDR2 as YNNKEL (reference sequence). Trimming removed 2 bases at V and 3 bases at J, with 17 bases between. CDR3 bases: TGTGCCAGCAGCCAACGAGGCCGGGGCACAAACTACGAGCAGTACTTC. Protein product: CASSQRGRGTNYEQYF.

The V gene is TRBV3-1 (or the pseudogene TRBV3-2), the J gene TRBJ2-5; D is ambiguous. Trimming pared 1 base from V and 2 bases from J, leaving 5 bases between. Germline CDR1 LGHDT, CDR2 YNNKEL (reference sequence). This CDR3 comprises 13 residues. The CDR3 DNA reads TGTGCCAGCAGCCAAGTGACTCAAGAGACCCAGTACTTC. Encoded protein: CASSQVTQETQYF.

Only a few counts were recorded for this clone. The CDR3 DNA reads TGTGCCAGCAGCTTAGCTTTCAGCGGGGAGCTGTTTTTT. Its protein is CASSLAFSGELFF. This chain uses TRBV7-2 with TRBJ2-2; no reliable D call. The germline gives CDR1 SGHTA, CDR2 FQGNSA. V lost 0 bases and J 7 bases, leaving 6 bases between the germline ends. CDR3 length: 13 residues. The full variable domain, with the rest looked up from reference TRBV7-2 and TRBJ2-2, is GAGVSQSPSNKVTEKGKDVELRCDPISGHTALYWYRQSLGQGLEFLIYFQGNSAPDKSGLPSDRFSAERTGGSVSTLTIQRTQQEDSAVYLCASSLAFSGELFFGEGSRLTVL.

V gene TRBV7-3 combines with J gene TRBJ2-7; either TRBD1 or TRBD2 may supply D (6 bases each). V was trimmed by 5 bases and J by 2 bases, leaving 13 bases between them. Germline CDR1 and CDR2: SGHTA and FQGTGA. This CDR3 is 14 amino acids long. CDR3 amino acids: CASSQGGPPYEQYF. The DNA of the CDR3 is TGTGCCAGCAGCCAAGGGGGGCCGCCCTACGAGCAGTACTTC.

The chain recombines TRBV29-1 with TRBJ2-7, with D possibly TRBD2 on 7 matching bases. There are 13 residues in the CDR3. Germline V gene sequence: CDR1 SQVTM, CDR2 ANQGSEA. With 7 bases removed from V and 0 bases from J, the gap between germline ends came to 13 bases. This CDR3 is CSGGGGSSYEQYF. The DNA of the CDR3 is TGCAGCGGGGGGGGCGGAAGCTCCTACGAGCAGTACTTC.

This chain connects TRBV4-1 to TRBJ2-7; D uncertain. V lost 1 base, J lost 5 bases, and 18 bases lay in between. Germline CDR1 MGHRA, CDR2 YSYEKL. This CDR3 spans 16 amino acids. This chain's CDR3 is CASSQVNMGFFDEQYF. The DNA for the CDR3 is TGCGCCAGCAGCCAAGTCAACATGGGCTTCTTTGACGAGCAGTACTTC.

This chain links TRBV9 with TRBJ2-7, with D possibly matching TRBD2 (5 bases). CDR3 length: 13 amino acids. Trimming left V 4 bases short and J 3 bases short, with 11 bases between. In germline, CDR1 is SGDLS, CDR2 YYNGEE. In DNA form, the CDR3 reads TGTGCCAGCAGCCCATCCGGGAACTACGAGCAGTACTTC. It translates to CASSPSGNYEQYF.

The chain recombines TRBV11-2 with TRBJ2-5; the match to TRBD2 covers 7 bases. CDR3 size: 13 residues. V shed 3 bases, J shed 4 bases, and the junction held 2 bases outside the gene matches. Germline-derived CDR1 and CDR2 are SGHAT and FQNNGV. The CDR3 sequence is CASSFSGGETQYF. The CDR3 bases are TGTGCCAGCAGCTTCTCGGGAGGAGAGACCCAGTACTTC.

V gene TRBV5-4 combines with J gene TRBJ2-5; TRBD1 aligns across 10 bases. The CDR3 has 13 amino acids. Germline-derived CDR1 and CDR2 are SGHNT and YYREEE (reference sequence). J was trimmed by 4 bases and V by 6 bases; bases with no gene match: 3. The CDR3 loop reads CASNGQGGETQYF. CDR3 nucleotide sequence: TGTGCCAGCAATGGACAGGGGGGAGAGACCCAGTACTTC.

The V call is TRBV7-2, the J call TRBJ2-4; 7 bases match TRBD1. Germline V CDR1 and CDR2: SGHTA, FQGNSA. V was clipped by 4 bases and J by 7 bases; unmatched bases: 4. The CDR3 spans 13 residues. The DNA for the CDR3 is TGTGCCAGCAGCTACCCGGACAGGAACATTCAGTACTTC. Its protein is CASSYPDRNIQYF.

The chain employs TRBV9 and TRBJ1-1, with a possible D match to TRBD1 (6 bases). CDR1 and CDR2 from the germline V gene are SGDLS and YYNGEE. The CDR3 runs to 15 residues. Trimming pared 0 bases from V and 6 bases from J, leaving 15 bases between. The CDR3 region has the DNA TGTGCCAGCAGCGTAGCTACGGGGGCTCGGTCTGAAGCTTTCTTT. Translation: CASSVATGARSEAFF.

Remarks on this clone: The sample holds other DNA sequences that translate to the same CDR3. CDR3 bases: TGCGCCAGCAGCTTTCAGGGGGATACGCAGTATTTT. This translates into CASSFQGDTQYF. The chain couples TRBV5-1 to TRBJ2-3, with D possibly matching TRBD1 (6 bases). The CDR3 length is 12 residues. The V end was cut by 2 bases, the J end by 6 bases, with 7 bases between. In germline, CDR1 is SGHRS, CDR2 YFSETQ.